These 14 T cell receptor beta chains were all obtained from the same sample, sequenced in a study of CDR3 diversity in severe acne. TCRdb passed the PCR reads through MiXCR, listing each CDR3 protein once. Counted here are about 97,000 distinct CDR3 sequences, about half occurring once; the ten biggest clones make up roughly 12%. The sample taken for sequencing was blood. These receptors were collected from a male donor with acne.

In its sample, this clonotype was seen a few times. V and J are TRBV7-2 and TRBJ2-1, with TRBD2 matching over 8 bases. The CDR3 length is 16 residues. Germline V gene sequence: CDR1 SGHTA, CDR2 FQGNSA. J lost 0 bases, V lost 5 bases, and 6 bases had no gene match. The CDR3 bases are TGTGCCAGCAGCGGCATCGGGGGGGTCTCCTACAATGAGCAGTTCTTC. It yields the protein CASSGIGGVSYNEQFF.

In regard to this clonotype: The conserved final phenylalanine or tryptophan is absent from the CDR3, which likely points to a read error. Because the CDR3's place on the DNA is in doubt, the DNA is left out and the CDR3 is given as listed by TCRdb. The gene calls are TRBV6-5 and TRBJ2-2; the table assigns TRBD2, which was not confirmed against the DNA. With termini counted, the CDR3 has 15 amino acids. Germline V lookup: CDR1 MNHEY, CDR2 SVGAGI. CDR3 region: CASSYGLANTGELSS.

The chain carries TRBV10-3 and TRBJ2-7, with TRBD2 identical over 14 bases. TRBJ2-1 matches the DNA end more closely, so the J call is doubtful. The CDR3 is made up of 16 amino acids. CDR1 is ENHRY, CDR2 SYGVKD, per germline. As DNA, the CDR3 is TGTGCCATCAGTGGGGGGACTAGCGGGAGAGAAGGTGAGCAGTTCTTC. Encoded protein: CAISGGTSGREGEQFF.

V gene TRBV7-8 combines with J gene TRBJ2-2, with TRBD1 matching over 10 bases. The CDR3 contains 16 residues. V dropped 5 bases and J dropped 1; count of bases not matched to a gene: 4. In germline, CDR1 is SGHVS, CDR2 FQNEAQ. The CDR3 protein is CASSRRDRGNTGELFF. CDR3 bases: TGTGCCAGCAGCCGCCGGGACAGGGGGAACACCGGGGAGCTGTTTTTT.

The chain links TRBV7-2 to TRBJ2-5, with 9 bases identical to TRBD2. The ends lost 5 bases at V and 4 bases at J; junction bases unmatched: 11. This CDR3 is 16 amino acids long. Germline CDR1 SGHTA, CDR2 FQGNSA. DNA of the CDR3: TGTGCCAGCAGCCCCGGGACTAGCCTGCTGTCAGAGACCCAGTACTTC. Translated, it gives CASSPGTSLLSETQYF.

This clonotype was seen more than once but under ten times. The genes are TRBV13 and TRBJ2-5, with 7 bases fitting TRBD1. The CDR3 extends over 14 amino acids. V dropped 5 bases and J dropped 5; count of bases not matched to a gene: 8. Germline CDR1 and CDR2: PRHDT and FYEKMQ (reference sequence). CDR3 DNA sequence: TGTGCCAGCAGCGAACAGGGGCCCAAGGAGACCCAGTACTTC. Amino acid sequence: CASSEQGPKETQYF.

Concerning this clonotype: A much larger clone lies one base from this, so it may be a read error. The CDR3 DNA is TGTGCCAGCAGCGGCGTGGGTCGAAGCTACGAGCAGTACTTC. Its protein product is CASSGVGRSYEQYF. The chain combines TRBV11-1 with TRBJ2-7; D remains unclear. Trimming took 5 bases from V and 3 from J, leaving 14 bases between them. Per germline, CDR1 SGHAT and CDR2 FQDESV (reference sequence). The CDR3 covers 14 residues.

The table lists this clonotype with many counts. The chain carries TRBV7-6 and TRBJ2-2; 7 nucleotides agree with TRBD2. Per the germline V gene, CDR1 is SGHVS and CDR2 is FNYEAQ. V trimming: 5 bases; J trimming: 5 bases; junction bases outside the gene matches: 17. The CDR3 sequence is 18 residues long. The CDR3, as DNA: TGTGCCAGCAGCGACACCCCCTTTGGTGGCGGGAGTACCGGGGAGCTGTTTTTT. This gives the protein CASSDTPFGGGSTGELFF. The full variable domain, rest sourced from reference TRBV7-6 and TRBJ2-2, is GAGVSQSPRYKVTKRGQDVALRCDPISGHVSLYWYRQALGQGPEFLTYFNYEAQQDKSGLPNDRFSAERPEGSISTLTIQRTEQRDSAMYRCASSDTPFGGGSTGELFFGEGSRLTVL.

The J gene is TRBJ1-4, the V gene TRBV27; D is uncertain. Germline CDR1 reads MNHEY; CDR2 reads SMNVEV (reference sequence). The CDR3 has 15 residues. V was shortened by 0 bases and J by 7 bases, with 12 bases between the two germline ends. The CDR3 loop reads CASSLSMTSIEKLFF. The CDR3 nucleotides read TGTGCCAGCAGTTTATCGATGACCTCCATTGAAAAACTGTTTTTT.

This clonotype was seen repeatedly, ten times or more. The chain recombines TRBV3-1 with TRBJ1-1, with unresolved D. From germline, CDR1 is LGHDT and CDR2 YNNKEL (reference sequence). CDR3 length: 14 residues. The germline V and J ends were trimmed by 4 bases and 3 bases, with 12 bases remaining between them. The CDR3 DNA is TGTGCCAGCAGCCTCCGTCACGGGGACACTGAAGCTTTCTTT. Translating gives CASSLRHGDTEAFF. Full variable domain (rest looked up from reference TRBV3-1 and TRBJ1-1): DTAVSQTPKYLVTQMGNDKSIKCEQNLGHDTMYWYKQDSKKFLKIMFSYNNKELIINETVPNRFSPKSPDKAHLNLHINSLELGDSAVYFCASSLRHGDTEAFFGQGTRLTVV.

The chain couples TRBV30 to TRBJ1-3; D is possibly TRBD1 (5 bases). Trimming stripped 5 bases from V and 0 bases from J, with 5 bases between. Germline CDR1 is GTSNPN and CDR2 is SVGIG (reference sequence). There are 12 residues in the CDR3. The DNA of the CDR3 is TGTGCCTGGGACAGCTCTGGAAACACCATATATTTT. Amino acids: CAWDSSGNTIYF.

For the CDR3, the DNA is TGTGCCAGCAGCTACCGGGACAGGGGTGTCTCTGGGGCCAACGTCCTGACTTTC. This sequence encodes CASSYRDRGVSGANVLTF. The rearrangement uses TRBV7-3 and TRBJ2-6, with TRBD1 matching 10 bases. Germline CDR1 reads SGHTA; CDR2 reads FQGTGA. Trimming took 4 bases from V and 0 from J; bases not matched to a gene: 6. The CDR3 is 18 amino acids.

This clonotype was seen a handful of times. The chain has TRBV2 and TRBJ1-5, with unresolved D. This CDR3 has 13 residues. The V gene's germline CDR1 is SNHLY and CDR2 FYNNEI. V was shortened by 5 bases and J by 2 bases, with 7 bases between the two germline ends. CDR3 coding DNA: TGTGCCAGCAGTTTAGGACGCAATCAGCCCCAGCATTTT. Amino acid sequence: CASSLGRNQPQHF.

To note about this clonotype: One end of the junction does not line up with germline, which may come from a read error. CDR3 loop: CASRPRTGEHYGYTF. Written as DNA, the CDR3 is TGTGCCAGCAGACCCAGGACAGGTGAACACTATGGTTACACCTTC. The V gene is TRBV25-1, the J gene TRBJ1-2; TRBD1 matches at 7 bases. In germline, CDR1 is MGHDK, CDR2 SYGVNS. The CDR3 runs 15 residues.